This record concerns one T cell receptor beta chain sequence. Its antigen is not known. TCRdb reanalysed the RT-PCR reads using MiXCR and keeps one entry per CDR3 protein. The table lists hundreds of thousands of distinct CDR3 sequences, about 25% of them singletons, with 1.9% in the top ten. From germline, CDR1 is LNHDA and CDR2 SQIVND (reference sequence). There are 16 residues in the CDR3. V was clipped by 3 bases and J by 3 bases; unmatched bases: 9. These data come from a study of response to subunit inactivated influenza vaccine. Findings and limits, study-wide: Every seasonal influenza vaccination brings in few new T cells, the authors suggested.

The chain combines TRBV19 with TRBJ2-7; the match to TRBD2 covers 9 bases. The sample was CD4+ T cells sorted from PBMCs, taken roughly 5 days after vaccination. The TCR was taken from a man aged 50 to 59 who received an inactivated influenza vaccine. CDR3 nucleotide sequence: TGTGCCAGTAGTATGACCCTAGGGACTAGCTACTACGAGCAGTACTTC. Its protein product is CASSMTLGTSYYEQYF.